This T cell receptor (beta chain) is drawn from a study of T cell responses to AZD1222 COVID-19 vaccine. Study findings and constraints: White British ancestry dominated among donors, who included more females, and clonal diversity was possibly underestimated. Spike regions recognized by vaccine-associated CD4 TCRs spanned the protein, led by 160-218 and 743-854. A rise in Spike-specific TCR breadth and depth followed two AZD1222 doses.

Concerning this clone: The antigen is undetermined.

Data came from immunoSEQ multiplex PCR; TCRdb stores just in-frame clones and leaves some out. Seen here are around 150,000 clones, roughly 90% observed once, and the top ten hold roughly 5.5%. Germline-derived CDR1 and CDR2 are MGHRA and YSYEKL. V lost 1 base and J 3 bases, leaving 13 bases between the germline ends. CDR3 size: 15 residues. This material consisted of peripheral blood, taken on day 0 of AZD1222 vaccination. The chain joins TRBV4-1 to TRBJ2-7, with no clear D. The sequence came from an adult in good health. This CDR3 reads CASSQGVGIIYEQYF. The CDR3 DNA follows: TGCGCCAGCAGCCAAGGGGTTGGGATCATCTACGAGCAGTACTTC.